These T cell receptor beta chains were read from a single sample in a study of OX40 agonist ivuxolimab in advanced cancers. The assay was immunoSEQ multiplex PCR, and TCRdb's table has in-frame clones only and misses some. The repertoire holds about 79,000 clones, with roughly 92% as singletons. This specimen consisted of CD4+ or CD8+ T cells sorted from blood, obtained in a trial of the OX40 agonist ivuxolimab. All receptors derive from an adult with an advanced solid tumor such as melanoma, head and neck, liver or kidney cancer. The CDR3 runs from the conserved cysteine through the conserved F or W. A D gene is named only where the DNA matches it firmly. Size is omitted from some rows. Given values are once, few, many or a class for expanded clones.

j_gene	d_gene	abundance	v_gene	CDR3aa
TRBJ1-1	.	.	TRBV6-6	CASSIGTVEAFF
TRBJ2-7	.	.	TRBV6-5	CASSYGIAYEQYF
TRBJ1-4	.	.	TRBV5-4	CASSLAMGAPTNEKLFF
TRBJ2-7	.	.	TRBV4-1	CASSQERGGHSYEQYF
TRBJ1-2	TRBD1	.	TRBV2	CASTDPGRQGPYGYTF
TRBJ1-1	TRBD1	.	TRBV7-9	CASSLVGQGLTEAFF
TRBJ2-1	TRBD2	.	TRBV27	CASSLWQAGSGGANEQFF
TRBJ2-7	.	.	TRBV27	CASSLGGSYEQYF
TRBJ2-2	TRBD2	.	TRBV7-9	CASSRGGENTGELFF
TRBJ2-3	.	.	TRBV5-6	CASRGDTQYF
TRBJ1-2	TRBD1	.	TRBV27	CASSTGQGANYGYTF
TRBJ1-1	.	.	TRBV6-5	CASSYREGVNTEAFF
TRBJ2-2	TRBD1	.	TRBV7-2	CASSFLGQGAFTGELFF
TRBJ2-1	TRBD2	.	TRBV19	CASSIFGGASYNEQFF
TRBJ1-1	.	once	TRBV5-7	CASSILGTQRGNTEAFF
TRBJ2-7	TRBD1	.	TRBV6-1	CASSEVGTGDLHEQYF
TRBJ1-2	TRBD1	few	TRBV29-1	CSVEEWDSNYGYTF
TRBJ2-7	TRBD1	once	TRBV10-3	CAISVGRDRTYEQYF
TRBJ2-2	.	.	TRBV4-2	CASSQGLNTGELFF
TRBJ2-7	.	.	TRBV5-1	CASSLESYEQYF
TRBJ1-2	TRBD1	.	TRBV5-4	CASSLVGWDRYGYTF
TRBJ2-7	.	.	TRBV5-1	CASSSEPPTGLYEQCF
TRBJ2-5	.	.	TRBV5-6	CASSPLGAEGSETQYF
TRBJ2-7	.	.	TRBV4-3	CASSQEQTTYEQYF
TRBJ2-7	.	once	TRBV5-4	CASSPGRYEQYF
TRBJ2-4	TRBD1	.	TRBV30	CAWGQGAFIPGKNIQYF